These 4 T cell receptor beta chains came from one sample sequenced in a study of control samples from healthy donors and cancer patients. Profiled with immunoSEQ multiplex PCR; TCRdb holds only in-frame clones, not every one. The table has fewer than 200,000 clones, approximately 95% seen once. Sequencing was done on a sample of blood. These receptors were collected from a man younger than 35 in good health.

The CDR3 DNA is TGTGCCTGGAGTTCAGGGGGGACGGGTTCCGGGGAGCTGTTTTTT. It encodes CAWSSGGTGSGELFF. This chain connects TRBV30 to TRBJ2-2, with a possible D match to TRBD1 (7 bases). This CDR3 is built from 15 residues. The germline V and J ends were trimmed by 2 bases and 6 bases, with 16 bases remaining between them. Germline CDR1 and CDR2: GTSNPN and SVGIG (reference sequence).

The CDR3 loop is CASALSENTIYF. CDR3 nucleotides: TGTGCCAGCGCCCTGTCGGAAAACACCATATATTTT. The chain combines TRBV12-3 or TRBV12-4 with TRBJ1-3; D uncertain. The V end was cut by 8 bases, the J end by 6 bases, with 11 bases between. This CDR3 is 12 amino acids long.

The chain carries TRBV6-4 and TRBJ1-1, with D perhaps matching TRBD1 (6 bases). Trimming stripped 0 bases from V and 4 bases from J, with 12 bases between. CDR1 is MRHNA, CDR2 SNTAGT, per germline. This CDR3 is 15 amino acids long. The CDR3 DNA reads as TGTGCCAGCAGTGACTCCGGAGGGGGGTGCACTGAAGCTTTCTTT. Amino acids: CASSDSGGGCTEAFF.

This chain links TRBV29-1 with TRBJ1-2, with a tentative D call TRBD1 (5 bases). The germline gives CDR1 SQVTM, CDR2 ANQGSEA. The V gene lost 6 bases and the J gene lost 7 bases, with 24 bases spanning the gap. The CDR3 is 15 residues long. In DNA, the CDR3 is TGCAGCGTCTCTGAGGTCTGGGCCACAGGTGGTGGCTACACCTTC. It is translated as CSVSEVWATGGGYTF. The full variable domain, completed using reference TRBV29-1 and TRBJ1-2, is SAVISQKPSRDICQRGTSLTIQCQVDSQVTMMFWYRQQPGQSLTLIATANQGSEATYESGFVIDKFPISRPNLTFSTLTVSNMSPEDSSIYLCSVSEVWATGGGYTFGSGTRLTVV.